Presented here are 26 T cell receptor beta chains from one specimen sequenced in a study of tumor-infiltrating lymphocytes in primary liver carcinoma. The template, roughly 0.45 ug total RNA, yielded TCR beta cDNA made with a constant-region primer. Employing slightly modified ARM-PCR, three nested multiplex PCR rounds were run, and these gave rise to the TCR beta libraries. The first two PCR rounds used TRBV1-TRBV30 forward primers with a C-beta reverse primer, 10 to 11 cycles each. TCRdb independently ran MiXCR on the multiplex PCR reads; one entry per CDR3 protein. The sample contains about 320,000 distinct CDR3 sequences, around three fifths of which appear only once. The blood RNA (from unsorted whole blood) was obtained, and germline DNA was also extracted. The source material was peripheral blood. These receptors all stem from a woman under 40 with primary liver carcinoma and hepatitis B virus infection.

In regard to this clonotype: A much larger clonotype is one base distant, so this may be a read error. V usage is TRBV14 and J usage is TRBJ1-5; D is undetermined. The germline gives CDR1 SGHDN, CDR2 FVKESK. This CDR3 comprises 12 residues. CDR3 in amino acids: CAISQTNQPQHF. The CDR3 DNA follows: TGTGCCATCAGCCAAACTAATCAGCCCCAGCATTTT.

This chain links TRBV6-1 with TRBJ1-1; no definite D call. V lost 10 bases and J 10 bases, leaving 13 bases between the germline ends. Per the germline V gene, CDR1 is MNHNS and CDR2 is SASEGT. CDR3 length: 10 residues. The CDR3 DNA follows: TGTGCCACAACACCAGGAGGAGCTTTCTTT. Its translation is CATTPGGAFF.

About this clonotype itself: A clone one base away is much larger, so this may be a read error. The J gene is TRBJ2-7, the V gene TRBV7-8, with 7 bases matching TRBD1. The CDR3 loop spans 14 amino acids. V shed 5 bases and J 6 bases; nucleotides not matched to a gene: 10. Germline loops: CDR1 SGHVS, CDR2 FQNEAQ. The CDR3 loop reads CASSEYRGGIEQYF. Written as DNA, the CDR3 is TGTGCCAGCAGCGAATACAGGGGTGGCATCGAGCAGTACTTC. The full variable domain, its missing parts supplied by reference TRBV7-8 and TRBJ2-7, is GAGVSQSPRYKVAKRGQDVALRCDPISGHVSLFWYQQALGQGPEFLTYFQNEAQLDKSGLPSDRFFAERPEGSVSTLKIQRTQQEDSAVYLCASSEYRGGIEQYFGPGTRLTVT.

The chain carries TRBV6-6 and TRBJ1-5; D is unresolved. CDR1 and CDR2 from the germline V gene are MNHNY and SVGAGI (reference sequence). V lost 7 bases and J 1 base, leaving 17 bases between the germline ends. This CDR3 is 16 amino acids long. The CDR3 reads CASMARAPWSNQPQHF. CDR3 bases: TGTGCCAGCATGGCCCGAGCCCCTTGGAGCAATCAGCCCCAGCATTTT.

This chain uses TRBV29-1 with TRBJ1-1; TRBD1 might be the D (6 bases). V lost 8 bases to trimming and J lost 1 base, with 14 bases between them. Germline V gene sequence: CDR1 SQVTM, CDR2 ANQGSEA. This CDR3 has 13 residues. The CDR3 DNA reads TGCAGCCTCGCCAGGACAGCGAACACTGAAGCTTTCTTT. It yields the protein CSLARTANTEAFF. Supplemented by reference TRBV29-1 and TRBJ1-1, the full variable domain reads SAVISQKPSRDICQRGTSLTIQCQVDSQVTMMFWYRQQPGQSLTLIATANQGSEATYESGFVIDKFPISRPNLTFSTLTVSNMSPEDSSIYLCSLARTANTEAFFGQGTRLTVV.

As regards this clonotype: This may stem from a read error, because a much larger clone lies one nucleotide away. The rearrangement links TRBV12-3 or TRBV12-4 to TRBJ2-7; D call uncertain. The length of the CDR3 is 15 residues. The CDR3 spells CVSSPQADLAYEQYF. The CDR3 DNA sequence: TGTGTCAGCAGTCCTCAGGCCGATTTAGCCTACGAGCAGTACTTC.

As for this clonotype: One end of the junction varies from germline; a read error may be responsible. This chain joins TRBV11-2 and TRBJ2-1, with no clear D. Germline CDR1 and CDR2: SGHAT and FQNNGV. This CDR3 region has 15 residues. CDR3 sequence: CPSSLMAGRHNEQFF. In nucleotides, the CDR3 is TGTCCCAGCAGCTTGATGGCTGGTCGGCACAATGAGCAGTTCTTC.

Comment on this clonotype: Sequence at one end of the junction differs from germline and may be a read error. V gene TRBV30 combines with J gene TRBJ2-1, with 9 bases matching TRBD2. The germline gives CDR1 GTSNPN, CDR2 SVGIG (reference sequence). This CDR3 region has 15 residues. In DNA form, the CDR3 reads TGTACCTGGAGTGTACAAGCGGGAGGATGGAATGAGCAGTTCTTC. Protein product: CTWSVQAGGWNEQFF. The full variable domain, in which reference TRBV30 and TRBJ2-1 provide the parts outside the CDR3, is SQTIHQWPATLVQPVGSPLSLECTVEGTSNPNLYWYRQAAGRGLQLLFYSVGIGQISSEVPQNLSASRPQDRQFILSSKKLLLSDSGFYLCTWSVQAGGWNEQFFGPGTRLTVL.

The V and J genes are TRBV5-4 and TRBJ2-7, with 9 bases fitting TRBD2. The CDR3 has 14 amino acids. V lost 4 bases, J lost 7 bases, and 9 bases stayed unmatched. Germline V CDR1 and CDR2: SGHNT, YYREEE (reference sequence). CDR3 nucleotides: TGTGCCAGCAGCCCGTGGACTAGCGCAGGGGAGCAGTACTTC. Residues: CASSPWTSAGEQYF.

Comment on this clonotype: Compared with germline, one end of the junction differs, possibly owing to a read error. The V call is TRBV14, the J call TRBJ2-5; D possibly corresponds to TRBD2 (7 bases). CDR3 length: 12 amino acids. Germline V CDR1 and CDR2: SGHDN, FVKESK. The CDR3, as DNA: TGTGCCAGATACAGGGAGGGAGAGACCCAGCACTTC. Protein: CARYREGETQHF. The whole variable domain, filled in from reference TRBV14 and TRBJ2-5, reads EAGVTQFPSHSVIEKGQTVTLRCDPISGHDNLYWYRRVMGKEIKFLLHFVKESKQDESGMPNNRFLAERTGGTYSTLKVQPAELEDSGVYFCARYREGETQHFGPGTRLLVL.

The rearrangement links TRBV15 to TRBJ2-1; D unresolved. Germline CDR1 LNHNV, CDR2 YYDKDF (reference sequence). The CDR3 loop spans 14 amino acids. The V end lost 0 bases, the J end lost 3 bases, and 6 bases lay between the germline ends. The CDR3 region is CATSRDPDYNEQFF. DNA for the CDR3: TGTGCCACCAGCAGAGATCCAGACTACAATGAGCAGTTCTTC.

In its sample, this clonotype was seen once. A much larger clone sits a single nucleotide away, making a read error possible. J is TRBJ1-5 and V is TRBV6-5; 7 bases match TRBD1. The J call could be wrong; TRBJ2-3 is a better fit for the DNA end. The CDR3 is 13 residues long. From germline, CDR1 is MNHEY and CDR2 SVGAGI. In DNA, the CDR3 is TGTGCCAGCAGTTACGACAGGGCTCAGCCCCAGTATTTT. This translates into CASSYDRAQPQYF.

The genes are TRBV7-9 and TRBJ2-5; the D gene is possibly TRBD1 (6 bases). Germline values: CDR1 SEHNR, CDR2 FQNEAQ (reference sequence). Trimming removed 4 bases at V and 0 bases at J, with 9 bases between. CDR3 size: 14 residues. CDR3 in amino acids: CASSSTGYQETQYF. In DNA form, the CDR3 reads TGTGCCAGCAGCTCCACAGGGTACCAAGAGACCCAGTACTTC.

The chain has TRBV28 and TRBJ1-2; 7 positions agree with TRBD1. The CDR3 contains 15 residues. Germline assignment: CDR1 MDHEN and CDR2 SYDVKM. V lost 11 bases and J lost 5; bases outside the gene matches: 17. In nucleotides, the CDR3 is TGTGCCGCAACAACAGGGGCCACAGAGCTGTATGGCTACACCTTC. Protein: CAATTGATELYGYTF.

A word on this clonotype: A much larger clone lies a single base off, so this may be a read error. The V gene is TRBV29-1, the J gene TRBJ2-1, with D hard to call. V dropped 5 bases and J dropped 0 bases, with 11 bases sitting between them. Germline V lookup: CDR1 SQVTM, CDR2 ANQGSEA. The CDR3 runs to 14 residues. The CDR3 spells CSVISPGSYNEQFF. The CDR3, as DNA: TGCAGCGTTATCTCCCCTGGCTCCTACAATGAGCAGTTCTTC.

Comments on this clonotype: Germline and junction disagree at one end, which may indicate a read error. The rearrangement links TRBV12-3 or TRBV12-4 to TRBJ1-5, with D possibly TRBD1 on 5 matching bases. This CDR3 has 14 residues. CDR3 nucleotide sequence: TGTACCAGCTCAGGGTTACAGCGGAGTCAGCCCCAGCATTTT. Protein product: CTSSGLQRSQPQHF.

This clonotype has ten or more counts. The J gene is TRBJ1-3, the V gene TRBV11-2; D is unclear. CDR3 size: 13 residues. Germline-derived CDR1 and CDR2 are SGHAT and FQNNGV. Trimming shortened V by 1 base and J by 9 bases, and 10 bases separated the two germline ends. The CDR3 region has the DNA TGTGCCAGCAGCTTAGCAGGTCGCCTCACCATATATTTT. Residues: CASSLAGRLTIYF. Complete variable domain (other parts from reference TRBV11-2 and TRBJ1-3): EAGVAQSPRYKIIEKRQSVAFWCNPISGHATLYWYQQILGQGPKLLIQFQNNGVVDDSQLPKDRFSAERLKGVDSTLKIQPAKLEDSAVYLCASSLAGRLTIYFGEGSWLTVV.

The V and J genes are TRBV2 and TRBJ1-6; possibly TRBD1 for D (5 bases). The germline V and J ends were trimmed by 3 bases and 10 bases, with 16 bases remaining between them. CDR3 length: 15 residues. Germline V lookup: CDR1 SNHLY, CDR2 FYNNEI. Written as DNA, the CDR3 is TGTGCCAGCAGTGATGGGGGTTGGAGAGGATCACCCCTCCACTTT. Its protein product is CASSDGGWRGSPLHF.

The CDR3 DNA sequence: TGTGCCATCAGTGAGTCAAAAAGCGCAGGGGCAGGGGAGACCCAGTACTTC. It codes for CAISESKSAGAGETQYF. The chain uses TRBV10-3 and TRBJ2-5, with D tentatively TRBD1 (6 bases). The CDR3 length is 17 residues. CDR1 and CDR2 from the germline V gene are ENHRY and SYGVKD. Trimming left V 0 bases short and J 5 bases short, with 19 bases between.

In the case of this clonotype: A much larger clone lies one base from this, so it may be a read error. V is TRBV29-1 and J is TRBJ2-3; no firm D call. CDR1 SQVTM and CDR2 ANQGSEA come from the germline V gene. This CDR3 has 15 amino acids. The CDR3 coding sequence is TGCAGCGCTGAAGGAGTCCCCTTGGACCCCGATACGCAGTATTTT. The encoded protein is CSAEGVPLDPDTQYF.

Note on this clonotype: One end of the junction is discordant with germline, which a read error may explain. The chain joins TRBV6-1 to TRBJ2-6; 12 bases align to TRBD1. This CDR3 is 17 amino acids long. Germline V gives CDR1 MNHNS, CDR2 SASEGT. CDR3 residues: CVSFAGQGAPRANVLTF. For the CDR3, the DNA is TGTGTCAGCTTTGCGGGACAGGGGGCGCCTAGGGCCAACGTCCTGACTTTC.

The V and J genes are TRBV6-1 and TRBJ2-3, with 9 bases that match TRBD1. The CDR3 loop spans 17 amino acids. Per the germline V gene, CDR1 is MNHNS and CDR2 is SASEGT. With V trimmed by 6 bases and J by 5 bases, 15 bases remained unmatched. CDR3: CASRDNPEQGAGDTQYF. In DNA, the CDR3 is TGTGCCAGCAGGGACAATCCCGAACAGGGGGCGGGAGATACGCAGTATTTT.

Concerning this clonotype itself: The junction departs from the called germline gene at one end, perhaps through a read error. V is TRBV6-2 or TRBV6-3 and J is TRBJ1-5; D is unresolved. Per germline, CDR1 MNHEY and CDR2 SVGEGT. The CDR3 contains 14 residues. The DNA of the CDR3 is TGTGCCAGCAGTTACTCGGCGGTAATTTATCCCCATCATTTT. Residues: CASSYSAVIYPHHF.

Concerning this clonotype: Just one base apart from a much larger clone, this may be a read error. The chain carries TRBV4-2 and TRBJ2-6; D gene unclear. Trimming took 1 base from V and 0 from J, leaving 13 bases between them. This CDR3 spans 18 amino acids. Germline V gene lookup returns CDR1 LGHNA and CDR2 YNFKEQ. This CDR3 is CASSQGTQSSSGANVLTF. DNA of the CDR3: TGTGCCAGCAGCCAAGGAACCCAGTCCAGCTCTGGGGCCAACGTCCTGACTTTC.

Worth noting for this clonotype: Possible read error: a much larger clone is one base away. The chain is built from TRBV5-6 and TRBJ1-1; tentatively, D is TRBD1 (6 bases). CDR1 is SGHDT, CDR2 YYEEEE, per germline. The CDR3 contains 14 residues. CDR3 coding DNA: TGTGCCAGCAGGGAACAGGGCAGGAGTACTGAAGCTTCCTTT. Residues: CASREQGRSTEASF.

This clonotype was seen a handful of times. A much larger clone differs by one base, so this may be a read error. This CDR3 is missing its conserved last phenylalanine or tryptophan, likely due to a read error. J is TRBJ2-5 and V is TRBV29-1, with 11 bases fitting TRBD1. The CDR3 sequence is 15 residues long. The V gene end was trimmed by 3 bases and the J gene end by 5 bases; junction bases not matched to a gene: 8. Germline CDR1 is SQVTM and CDR2 is ANQGSEA. The CDR3 region is CSVEDRGRRSETQYL. The CDR3, as DNA: TGCAGCGTTGAGGACAGGGGGCGGCGAAGCGAGACCCAGTACCTC.